Shown below are 4 T cell receptor beta chains from a single sample sequenced in a study of blood T cell repertoires in COVID-19. The repertoire was sequenced with immunoSEQ multiplex PCR; TCRdb's copy has only in-frame clones and lacks some. The sample records some 170,000 clones, roughly 76% being singletons. Sequenced input: peripheral blood. All receptors come from a middle-aged woman with COVID-19, enrolled during active disease.

The chain carries TRBV27 and TRBJ2-4; possibly TRBD1 for D (6 bases). The germline CDR1 and CDR2 sequences are MNHEY and SMNVEV (reference sequence). The V and J ends lost 3 bases and 4 bases respectively, with 10 bases between them. The CDR3 sequence is 14 residues long. The CDR3 here is CASSLRGNKNIQYF. CDR3 DNA sequence: TGTGCCAGCAGTTTGAGGGGGAATAAAAACATTCAGTACTTC.

The rearrangement links TRBV19 to TRBJ2-7; D might be TRBD1 (6 bases). This CDR3 region has 14 residues. Trimming took 5 bases from V and 3 from J, leaving 14 bases between them. Germline lookup yields CDR1 LNHDA and CDR2 SQIVND (reference sequence). CDR3 DNA sequence: TGTGCCAGTAGTCCCGACAGGAGGTTCTACGAGCAGTACGTC. Residues: CASSPDRRFYEQYV.

The chain recombines TRBV3-1 (or the pseudogene TRBV3-2) with TRBJ1-3, with 7 bases lining up with TRBD1. Trimming cost V 4 bases and J 10 bases; bases outside gene matches: 7. The CDR3 runs to 13 residues. Germline values: CDR1 LGHDT, CDR2 YNNKEL (reference sequence). CDR3 sequence (DNA): TGTGCCAGCAGCCCCCGGACAGGCCCGACCATATATTTT. This codes for CASSPRTGPTIYF.

The chain employs TRBV9 and TRBJ2-5; perhaps TRBD2 as D (7 bases). This CDR3 comprises 22 residues. V was trimmed by 1 base and J by 0 bases, leaving 31 bases between them. The V gene's germline CDR1 is SGDLS and CDR2 YYNGEE. The CDR3 protein is CASSVKGGIGSRGSGDQETQYF. The CDR3 DNA reads as TGTGCCAGCAGCGTAAAGGGGGGGATTGGTTCAAGAGGCAGCGGGGACCAAGAGACCCAGTACTTC.